This TCR beta chain was retrieved from a study of vaccination and CD4 T cells after COVID-19 (dated by TCRdb to the early 2020s). Background for the entire study: SARS-CoV-2 positivity had been established in the convalescent patients by nasal swab PCR, and mild disease was recorded in several of these patients and severe disease in one. Control cultures used a CEFX viral epitope pool as positive control, an HIV-1 Nef peptide pool as negative control, or no peptide. Two doses of either the Pfizer-BioNTech BNT162b2 vaccine (n=8) or the Moderna mRNA-1273 vaccine (n=2) were administered to participants. The cultures were stimulated with overlapping spike peptide pools from SARS-CoV-2 and from the common cold coronaviruses HCoV-NL63, HCoV-OC43 and HCoV-229E. In the convalescent cohort there were six males and four females, among whom were two Hispanic individuals, seven Caucasians, two Asians and one multiracial person. Post-COVID blood samples were collected from convalescent patients a median of around 100 days after diagnosis, with a range of about 30 to 170 days. Post-vaccine blood samples were collected a median of approximately 68 days after the second vaccine dose, ranging from about 13 to 241 days. The spike-specific CD4+ TCR repertoire was compared before and after mRNA vaccination in ten to eleven COVID-19 convalescent patients and 4 infection-naive healthy vaccine recipients.

The label giving this sample's treatment or condition can be read as: approximately nine-day PBMC culture with coronavirus spike peptide pools or control peptides (ViraFEST assay). The ViraFEST assay, used in the study, expanded antigen-specific T cells with peptide pools and then identified the expanded clonotypes through TCR sequencing. The positive SARS-CoV-2 PCR tests of the convalescent patients were dated from March to December 2020, before the Alpha, Beta and Delta variants emerged in the United States. PBMCs were cultured at around 2.2 million per well in IMDM supplemented with about 5.5% human AB serum and about 10 IU/ml IL-2, with about 11 ug/ml peptide pools added. On days 3 and 7, half of the culture medium was replaced with fresh IL-2-containing medium. After about 10 days of culture, CD4+ T cells were isolated by negative selection using the EasySep CD4+ T cell isolation kit. PBMCs were separated from whole blood using Ficoll-Paque Plus gradient centrifugation and then either used fresh or cryopreserved at -140C. Triplicate wells were generally used for each culture condition.

The investigation overall reported the following: Of the vaccine-specific clones in convalescent patients, 304 of 307, or nearly all, reacted only to SARS-CoV-2 spike and did not cross-react with common cold coronaviruses. Although the median number of SARS-CoV-2-reactive clonotypes went up from 20 to 25 after infection to 38 after vaccination, the increase was not significant. Among convalescent patients, a median roughly 90% of the SARS-CoV-2-reactive clones seen after vaccination appeared only after vaccination, which suggests priming specific to the vaccine. The study included relatively few convalescent patients and did not analyze early timepoints after natural infection.

Worth noting for this clonotype: Its antigen is unknown. Base qualities were left out, and no much larger clone turns up one base away.

CDR1 and CDR2 are drawn from the germline V gene: MNHEY, SVGAGI. The CDR3 spans 14 residues, from the cysteine through the phenylalanine. Only the CDR3 DNA stays, 42 bases, in frame from base 1. V is trimmed back by 4 bases and J by 4 bases, and the junction contains 4 bases that no gene match accounts for. The library was produced with PCR. DNA from cultured CD4+ T cells was subjected to TCR sequencing with the Oncomine TCR Beta short-read assay at the Johns Hopkins FTIC core. The QIAamp micro DNA kit was used to extract genomic DNA from the cultured CD4+ T cells. Oncomine TCR Beta libraries from cultured CD4+ T cells were pooled with unique dual indexes and sequenced on an Illumina iSeq 100. On the study's bioinformatics: Non-productive sequences were removed, and CDR3s not starting with C, not ending with F or W, or shorter than 7 amino acids were discarded. The MANAFEST web application identified antigen-specific clonotypes by comparing peptide-stimulated wells against reference wells and other culture wells. An FDR below 0.05, an odds ratio above 5, and a productive frequency above 0.1% in at least two of three replicate wells were required for clones to be considered positive. Clonotypes that were significantly expanded in both SARS-CoV-2 spike wells and at least one common cold coronavirus spike condition were defined as cross-reactive. Similarity between CDR3 sequences was evaluated in R version 3.6.1 using Levenshtein distances (stringdist) and unrooted phylogenetic trees (ape). TCRdb reworked the public reads: Q25 trimming with fastp, MiXCR clone assembly, productive beta chains retained. One record per CDR3 amino acid sequence lists the most common genes and DNA. These V and J calls rely on TCRdb rather than the paper's analysis. Counted in this sample were about 17,000 distinct CDR3 sequences; roughly 60% of them appeared once. Clones ranked in the top ten supply more than 9.5% of the sample.

The sequenced material came from CD4+ T cells from blood, cultured in vitro. The sequence came from a human donor who had recovered from COVID-19. The rearranged chain carries TRBV6-5 and TRBJ2-5; TRBD2 matches 9 bases in the middle. The DNA sequence is TGTGCCAGCAGTTCGGGTAGCGGGAGAGAGACCCAGTACTTC. The translation is CASSSGSGRETQYF.